The clone carrying this T cell receptor (beta chain) has ten or more counts. The antigen remains undetermined. What was amplified from RNA transcripts were TCR beta CDR3 regions. A first-round RT-PCR of the TCR CDR3 used the HTBI primer set. MiXCR was run by TCRdb on the multiplex PCR reads, yielding one entry per CDR3 protein. Among 300,000 to 450,000 distinct CDR3 sequences listed, approximately 15% were seen once. This entry belongs to a study of T cells in Graves' hyperthyroidism and ophthalmopathy. Study-level findings and limits: Clonotypes that were expanded in thyroid above 0.001 mostly appeared in blood too.

The CDR3 totals 21 residues. From germline, CDR1 is SNHLY and CDR2 FYNNEI. Trimming removed 6 bases from V and 5 bases from J; junction bases left unmatched: 25. V and J are TRBV2 and TRBJ2-5; 12 bases agree with TRBD2. This TCR was recovered from a woman between 55 and 75 years old with Graves' hyperthyroidism. Sequenced sample: blood. This chain's CDR3 is CASSVSTFVYLAGGPRETQYF. The DNA of the CDR3 is TGTGCCAGCAGCGTCTCCACCTTCGTATATCTAGCGGGAGGGCCGAGGGAGACCCAGTACTTC.